Detailed here is one TCR beta chain. These data originate in a study of blood T cell repertoires in COVID-19. Germline V gene data show CDR1 as SGHDT and CDR2 as YYEEEE. The CDR3 runs to 15 residues. The V and J ends lost 4 bases and 5 bases, in that order; junction bases with no gene match: 5. Method: immunoSEQ multiplex PCR; TCRdb's copy keeps in-frame clones and lacks some. The data show fewer than 350,000 clones, roughly nine tenths seen once. This receptor was obtained from a woman aged 60-75 years with COVID-19, enrolled during active disease. This chain uses TRBV5-6 with TRBJ1-6; TRBD1 aligns across 8 bases. Sequenced sample: peripheral blood. CDR3 coding DNA: TGTGCCAGCAGCAGGCAGGGGGCTGATAATTCACCCCTCCACTTT. The encoded protein is CASSRQGADNSPLHF.